These 29 T cell receptor beta chains share one sample of origin, sequenced in a study of blood T cells in healthy people across ages. For the second PCR, which ran for about 7 to 11 cycles, a sample-barcoded 5' primer and a J-beta primer mix were used. TCRdb ran MiXCR on the 5' RACE reads and lists one entry per CDR3 protein. The profile covers just over 1 million distinct CDR3 sequences, with more than 35% appearing a single time and about 19% taken by the ten largest. The sample consisted of blood. The receptors were gathered from a woman aged 60-75 years in good health.

This clonotype occurred once. This chain links TRBV6-5 with TRBJ2-1; 10 bases are shared with TRBD2. With 6 bases clipped from V and 3 bases from J, the junction kept 8 bases outside the gene matches. CDR1 is MNHEY, CDR2 SVGAGI, per germline. The CDR3 covers 16 residues. The CDR3 spells CASSHGLAAIYNEQFF. Here the CDR3 DNA reads TGTGCCAGCAGCCACGGACTAGCGGCCATCTACAATGAGCAGTTCTTC.

The sample holds a few counts of this clonotype. J is TRBJ2-4 and V is TRBV20-1, with D hard to call. Trimming left V 5 bases short and J 7 bases short, with 18 bases between. Germline V gives CDR1 DFQATT, CDR2 SNEGSKA (reference sequence). CDR3 size: 14 residues. CDR3 sequence reads: CSALGQSSPNIQYF. The CDR3 DNA reads TGCAGTGCTTTAGGGCAATCAAGCCCCAACATTCAGTACTTC.

The chain joins TRBV3-1 to TRBJ2-5, with no clear D. The CDR3 covers 12 residues. The germline V and J ends were trimmed by 0 bases and 11 bases, with 10 bases remaining between them. Per the germline V gene, CDR1 is LGHDT and CDR2 is YNNKEL (reference sequence). CDR3 DNA: TGTGCCAGCAGCCAAGATGGACGGAAGCAGTACTTC. As protein: CASSQDGRKQYF.

The V call is TRBV4-1, the J call TRBJ1-6; a possible D gene is TRBD1 (6 bases). From germline, CDR1 is MGHRA and CDR2 YSYEKL. The CDR3 has 16 residues. Between the trimmed V and J ends, which lost 1 base and 5 bases, there was a span of 12 bases. This CDR3 is CASSQGRGRDNSPLHF. CDR3 bases: TGCGCCAGCAGCCAAGGAAGGGGGAGAGATAATTCACCCCTCCACTTT.

J is TRBJ2-1 and V is TRBV15, with TRBD1 matching over 10 bases. J gave up 4 bases and V 3 bases, and 3 bases lay outside the gene matches. Germline loops: CDR1 LNHNV, CDR2 YYDKDF (reference sequence). CDR3 length: 15 residues. The CDR3 loop is CATSSGQGGYNEQFF. CDR3 nucleotides: TGTGCCACCAGCAGCGGACAGGGGGGATACAATGAGCAGTTCTTC.

This clonotype was picked up many times. The V and J genes are TRBV6-4 and TRBJ2-1; 7 positions agree with TRBD2. With 6 bases clipped from V and 8 bases from J, the junction kept 7 bases outside the gene matches. The CDR3 has 13 amino acids. Germline CDR1 MRHNA, CDR2 SNTAGT. CDR3 in DNA: TGTGCCAGCAGCCGGGAGGCTGGGGATGAGCAGTTCTTC. Protein sequence: CASSREAGDEQFF.

J is TRBJ2-3 and V is TRBV5-1, with D unclear. This CDR3 contains 14 residues. Between the trimmed V and J ends, which lost 2 bases and 2 bases, there was a span of 9 bases. Per germline, CDR1 SGHRS and CDR2 YFSETQ. The CDR3 nucleotides are TGCGCCAGCAGCTTCGTCGGATACACAGATACGCAGTATTTT. The encoded protein is CASSFVGYTDTQYF. The variable domain in full, completed from reference TRBV5-1 and TRBJ2-3, reads KAGVTQTPRYLIKTRGQQVTLSCSPISGHRSVSWYQQTPGQGLQFLFEYFSETQRNKGNFPGRFSGRQFSNSRSEMNVSTLELGDSALYLCASSFVGYTDTQYFGPGTRLTVL.

This clonotype showed up just a few times. The chain couples TRBV2 to TRBJ2-7; 10 bases fit TRBD2. Trimming removed 5 bases from V and 2 bases from J; junction bases left unmatched: 9. Germline V gives CDR1 SNHLY, CDR2 FYNNEI. CDR3 length: 16 residues. The DNA of the CDR3 is TGTGCCAGCAGTCCCCTATGGACTAGCGGACCCTACGAGCAGTACTTC. Encoded protein: CASSPLWTSGPYEQYF.

This clonotype was detected only once. One end of the junction fails to match germline, which may point to a read error. The chain uses TRBV5-1 and TRBJ2-1; 11 nucleotides align to TRBD2. The CDR3 is 17 amino acids. Germline CDR1 is SGHRS and CDR2 is YFSETQ. CDR3 region: CASNLGGPGLAVNEQFF. CDR3 DNA: TGCGCCAGCAACTTGGGGGGACCGGGACTAGCGGTCAATGAGCAGTTCTTC.

This clonotype has just a few counts. This chain uses TRBV6-6 with TRBJ2-1; D might be TRBD1 or TRBD2, each matching 6 bases. The CDR3 runs to 16 residues. Trimming removed 4 bases from V and 6 bases from J, with 19 bases in between. Germline V gene data show CDR1 as MNHNY and CDR2 as SVGAGI (reference sequence). CDR3 bases: TGTGCCAGCAGTTCGACGGGGGCGCGGTTTGGCAATGAGCAGTTCTTC. Encoded protein: CASSSTGARFGNEQFF.

This clonotype occurred a few times. The rearrangement links TRBV20-1 to TRBJ2-3; TRBD1 or TRBD2 may be the D gene (5 bases each). The length of the CDR3 is 13 residues. V was trimmed by 3 bases and J by 2 bases, leaving 9 bases between them. CDR1 and CDR2 (germline): DFQATT, SNEGSKA (reference sequence). This chain's CDR3 is CSASEGYTDTQYF. The CDR3 DNA reads TGCAGTGCTAGCGAGGGGTACACAGATACGCAGTATTTT.

A single count supports this clonotype. This chain connects TRBV11-2 to TRBJ2-5; 8 nucleotides match TRBD2. V lost 5 bases and J lost 5; bases outside the gene matches: 13. From germline, CDR1 is SGHAT and CDR2 FQNNGV. CDR3 size: 16 residues. The CDR3 spells CASSRGSGSLGETQYF. The DNA of the CDR3 is TGTGCCAGCAGCCGAGGGAGCGGGAGCTTAGGGGAGACCCAGTACTTC.

This chain connects TRBV3-1 to TRBJ2-2; D uncertain. The CDR3 consists of 13 residues. Looked up from germline, CDR1 is LGHDT and CDR2 is YNNKEL (reference sequence). V gave up 11 bases and J gave up 1 base, with 11 bases separating them. The CDR3 is CAVASLNTGELFF. The CDR3, as DNA: TGTGCCGTCGCTAGTCTGAACACCGGGGAGCTGTTTTTT.

This chain joins TRBV4-1 and TRBJ2-1, with TRBD1 identical over 7 bases. CDR3 size: 17 residues. Germline V CDR1 and CDR2: MGHRA, YSYEKL. With V trimmed by 0 bases and J by 8 bases, 13 bases remained unmatched. This chain's CDR3 is CASSQDPETGTSDEQFF. For the CDR3, the DNA is TGCGCCAGCAGCCAAGACCCGGAGACAGGGACAAGTGATGAGCAGTTCTTC.

The J gene is TRBJ2-3, the V gene TRBV2; D gene ambiguous. CDR1 and CDR2 from the germline V gene are SNHLY and FYNNEI. The CDR3 runs 12 residues. With 5 bases removed from V and 5 bases from J, the gap between germline ends came to 8 bases. CDR3 nucleotides: TGTGCCAGCAGTCGGACGGAAGATACGCAGTATTTT. It translates to CASSRTEDTQYF.

This chain uses TRBV7-9 with TRBJ1-2; tentatively, D is TRBD1 (5 bases). The germline gives CDR1 SEHNR, CDR2 FQNEAQ (reference sequence). The germline V and J ends were trimmed by 3 bases and 2 bases, with 13 bases remaining between them. This CDR3 is built from 15 residues. The CDR3 DNA follows: TGTGCCAGCAGCTTCTTAACAGGCACCAACTATGGCTACACCTTC. Translated, it gives CASSFLTGTNYGYTF.

The chain has TRBV20-1 and TRBJ2-7, with D perhaps TRBD1 or TRBD2 (5 bases each). Germline CDR1 is DFQATT and CDR2 is SNEGSKA (reference sequence). The CDR3 is 15 residues long. Trimming stripped 1 base from V and 1 base from J, with 14 bases between. The CDR3 nucleotides read TGCAGTGCTAGAGGGACCAGGGACCCTTCCTACGAGCAGTACTTC. This gives the protein CSARGTRDPSYEQYF.

The chain couples TRBV2 to TRBJ1-5, with a tentative D call TRBD1 (6 bases). Germline V lookup: CDR1 SNHLY, CDR2 FYNNEI. V shed 10 bases and J shed 5 bases, with 18 bases lying between them. The CDR3 is 14 amino acids. The CDR3 nucleotides read TGTGCCAAAATCCAGGGGAGTTGGTATCAGCCCCAGCATTTT. Translating gives CAKIQGSWYQPQHF. The whole variable domain, filled in from reference TRBV2 and TRBJ1-5, reads EPEVTQTPSHQVTQMGQEVILRCVPISNHLYFYWYRQILGQKVEFLVSFYNNEISEKSEIFDDQFSVERPDGSNFTLKIRSTKLEDSAMYFCAKIQGSWYQPQHFGDGTRLSIL.

The sample holds many counts of this clonotype. The chain recombines TRBV20-1 with TRBJ2-7, with TRBD2 matching 9 bases. The CDR3 spans 12 residues. J lost 5 bases, V lost 2 bases, and 1 base had no gene match. Germline V gene data show CDR1 as DFQATT and CDR2 as SNEGSKA (reference sequence). CDR3 residues: CSARLAGNEQYF. CDR3 in DNA: TGCAGTGCTAGACTAGCGGGAAACGAGCAGTACTTC.

The chain combines TRBV9 with TRBJ2-5; D is uncertain. The CDR3 extends over 11 amino acids. Germline V gives CDR1 SGDLS, CDR2 YYNGEE. V was clipped by 5 bases and J by 5 bases, with 7 bases between them. For the CDR3, the DNA is TGTGCCAGCAGTACCTCGGAGACCCAGTACTTC. Its protein product is CASSTSETQYF.

The chain employs TRBV11-2 and TRBJ2-1; D is tentatively TRBD1 or TRBD2 (6 bases each). The DNA end is more similar to TRBJ2-7, so the J call may be wrong. Per the germline V gene, CDR1 is SGHAT and CDR2 is FQNNGV. The CDR3 consists of 16 residues. The CDR3 reads CASSPAPGGPFYEQYF. The CDR3 nucleotides read TGTGCCAGCAGCCCCGCCCCCGGGGGCCCCTTCTACGAGCAGTACTTC.

This sequence joins TRBV10-1 and TRBJ2-7; TRBD2 aligns across 8 bases. CDR3 length: 15 amino acids. CDR1 is WNHNN, CDR2 SYGVQD, per germline (reference sequence). Trimming at V came to 2 bases and at J to 3 bases, leaving 6 bases not matched to a gene. The CDR3 DNA reads TGCGCCAGCAGTGAGCGGATAGCGGGACACTACGAGCAGTACTTC. This gives the protein CASSERIAGHYEQYF.

Worth noting for this clonotype: At one of its ends the junction is not consistent with the germline gene, which may arise from a read error. V gene TRBV10-3 combines with J gene TRBJ2-3; D might be TRBD2 (6 bases). The germline V gene encodes CDR1 ENHRY and CDR2 SYGVKD. This CDR3 has 18 amino acids. This CDR3 is CVIRASLGSSVGTDTQYF. Written as DNA, the CDR3 is TGTGTCATCAGGGCCAGCCTGGGCTCTAGCGTAGGCACAGATACGCAGTATTTT.

The CDR3: CASKTKRNTEAFF. In DNA, the CDR3 is TGTGCCAGCAAGACCAAGCGGAACACTGAAGCTTTCTTT. This sequence joins TRBV11-2 and TRBJ1-1, with D unresolved. This CDR3 spans 13 amino acids. V dropped 7 bases and J dropped 1 base, with 10 bases sitting between them. The germline gives CDR1 SGHAT, CDR2 FQNNGV.

V is TRBV7-2 and J is TRBJ1-3, with D unclear. The CDR3 consists of 17 residues. Germline V gives CDR1 SGHTA, CDR2 FQGNSA. The V gene lost 1 base and the J gene lost 0 bases, with 13 bases spanning the gap. In nucleotides, the CDR3 is TGTGCCAGCAGCTTAGAGCGCCAGCGCTTCTCTGGAAACACCATATATTTT. Translation: CASSLERQRFSGNTIYF.

The V and J genes are TRBV20-1 and TRBJ2-3; 14 bases map to TRBD2. This CDR3 is built from 17 residues. Germline V lookup: CDR1 DFQATT, CDR2 SNEGSKA (reference sequence). V was pared by 0 bases and J by 5 bases, with 7 bases of the junction left unmatched. This CDR3 reads CSARDTQGLAGEDTQYF. DNA of the CDR3: TGCAGTGCTAGAGACACACAGGGACTAGCGGGAGAAGATACGCAGTATTTT.

This clonotype was seen a handful of times. V gene TRBV28 combines with J gene TRBJ2-6, with D hard to call. V was trimmed by 4 bases and J by 0 bases, leaving 16 bases between them. Germline V gene lookup returns CDR1 MDHEN and CDR2 SYDVKM. CDR3 length: 18 residues. The CDR3 bases are TGTGCCAGCAGTTCGCCCCCTCTCCTGGGCTCTGGGGCCAACGTCCTGACTTTC. Its translation: CASSSPPLLGSGANVLTF. Supplemented by reference TRBV28 and TRBJ2-6, the full variable domain reads DVKVTQSSRYLVKRTGEKVFLECVQDMDHENMFWYRQDPGLGLRLIYFSYDVKMKEKGDIPEGYSVSREKKERFSLILESASTNQTSMYLCASSSPPLLGSGANVLTFGAGSRLTVL.

This clonotype showed up just a few times. J is TRBJ2-6 and V is TRBV7-2; no definite D call. Trimming stripped 4 bases from V and 1 base from J, with 11 bases between. This CDR3 comprises 16 residues. CDR1 and CDR2 (germline): SGHTA, FQGNSA. CDR3 sequence (DNA): TGTGCCAGCAGCTCCCCGAGGCCTTCTGGGGCCAACGTCCTGACTTTC. It is translated as CASSSPRPSGANVLTF.

In the case of this clonotype: This may stem from a read error, because a much larger clone lies one nucleotide away. The chain joins TRBV29-1 to TRBJ1-2; 7 bases match TRBD1. Germline V CDR1 and CDR2: SQVTM, ANQGSEA. CDR3 length: 14 residues. The CDR3 here is CGVEPTGKPYGYTF. The DNA for the CDR3 is TGCGGCGTTGAACCGACAGGGAAACCCTATGGCTACACCTTC.